This is a list of T cell receptor beta chains from one sample in a study of T cells after posttransplantation cyclophosphamide. Some clones are missing from TCRdb's copy, which holds only in-frame ones; the method was immunoSEQ multiplex PCR. The data hold about 46,000 clones, with around nine tenths observed a single time. What was sequenced was PBMCs. The receptor set was obtained from a woman aged 45 to 65 in good health and a related stem cell transplant donor. Each CDR3 is given with its conserved first and last residue. Fields, in order: J gene, D gene, clone size, V gene, CDR3 DNA, CDR3 protein. The D gene is left open where the match is weak. Some rows have no size entry. The others give once, few or many, or a class for an expanded clone.

TRBJ2-2 TRBD2 . TRBV30 TGTGCCAAGAGCGGGAGGGCCTCCGGGGAGCTGTTTTTT CAKSGRASGELFF
TRBJ2-7 TRBD2 . TRBV5-1 TGCGCCAGCAGCGCGGGACTAGCGGACTACGAGCAGTACTTC CASSAGLADYEQYF
TRBJ1-3 . . TRBV6-5 TGTGCCAGCAGTTACGGTCAGGGGACTGGAAACACCATATATTTT CASSYGQGTGNTIYF
TRBJ2-7 TRBD1 . TRBV30 TGTGCAGGACGGGACAGGGGGCCGGGGGAGCAGTACTTC CAGRDRGPGEQYF
TRBJ2-7 . . TRBV7-3 TGTGCCAGCAGCCCCCGACAGGGGAGGGACGAGCAGTACTTC CASSPRQGRDEQYF
TRBJ2-5 TRBD1 . TRBV7-2 TGTGCCAGCAGCTTGCCAGGGGGATCAGAGACCCAGTACTTC CASSLPGGSETQYF
TRBJ2-7 . . TRBV18 TGTGCCAGCTCACCACGGGGGGTCGATTCCTACGAGCAGTACTTC CASSPRGVDSYEQYF
TRBJ2-1 TRBD2 . TRBV7-2 TGTGCCAGCAGCTCCTCTAGCGGGAGACTGGGGAATGAGCAGTTCTTC CASSSSSGRLGNEQFF
TRBJ1-2 . . TRBV6-1 TGTGCCAGCAGTCCCGGTCTGAGCGGAGGCTACACCTTC CASSPGLSGGYTF
TRBJ1-3 . . TRBV30 TGTGCCTGGAGTGCCGGCTTTGGGGGCGCTGGAAACACCATATATTTT CAWSAGFGGAGNTIYF
TRBJ1-5 . . TRBV6-8 TGTGCCAGCAGTTACCGAACCCCGAGGGGGGGGCAGGGAGGGGATCAGCCCCAGCATTTT CASSYRTPRGGQGGDQPQHF
TRBJ2-3 TRBD2 once TRBV4-1 TGCGCCAGCAAAGAGACTAGCGGGGGGCACACAGATACGCAGTATTTT CASKETSGGHTDTQYF
TRBJ1-2 . . TRBV10-2 TGCGCCACCAAGGGGCAGATCAACTATGGCTACACCTTC CATKGQINYGYTF
TRBJ1-4 . . TRBV2 TGTGCCAGCACCGAAGGAGGTAACGGGGGAGAAAAACTGTTTTTT CASTEGGNGGEKLFF
TRBJ2-1 TRBD2 few TRBV7-2 TGTGCCAGCAGCTTAGAGGTGGGGGAGCGGGGGAATGAGCAGTTCTTC CASSLEVGERGNEQFF
TRBJ2-3 TRBD2 . TRBV18 TGTGCCAGCTCACCCCCACTAGCGTTGGGAGATACGCAGTATTTT CASSPPLALGDTQYF
TRBJ2-5 TRBD2 . TRBV7-7 TGTGCCAGCAGCTTACCCTCTTCTCTAGCGGGGGGGCAGGGGGAGACCCAGTACTTC CASSLPSSLAGGQGETQYF
TRBJ2-5 . once TRBV10-3 TGTGCCATCAATCCGGACAGAGAAGAGACCCAGTACTTC CAINPDREETQYF
TRBJ2-1 . . TRBV12-1 TGTGCCAGCAGCTTTTGGACAGACAATGAGCAGTTCTTC CASSFWTDNEQFF
TRBJ2-7 TRBD2 . TRBV10-1 TGCGCCAGCAGTGCCGGGACTAGCGGCGAGCAGTACTTC CASSAGTSGEQYF
TRBJ1-5 . few TRBV7-9 TGTGCCAGCAGCCGGAGTTTAGGGGGTAGCAATCAGCCCCAGCATTTT CASSRSLGGSNQPQHF